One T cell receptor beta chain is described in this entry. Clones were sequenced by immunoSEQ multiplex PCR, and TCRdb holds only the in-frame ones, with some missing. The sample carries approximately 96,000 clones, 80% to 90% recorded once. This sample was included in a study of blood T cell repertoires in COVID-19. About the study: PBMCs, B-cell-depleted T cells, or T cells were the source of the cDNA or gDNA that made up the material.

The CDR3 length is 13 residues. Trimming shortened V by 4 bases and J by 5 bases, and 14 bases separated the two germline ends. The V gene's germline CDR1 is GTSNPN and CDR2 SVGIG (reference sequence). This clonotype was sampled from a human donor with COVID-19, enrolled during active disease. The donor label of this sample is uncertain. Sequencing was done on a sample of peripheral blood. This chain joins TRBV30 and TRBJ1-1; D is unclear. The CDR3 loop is CAWKAFPGTEAFF. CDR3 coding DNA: TGTGCCTGGAAGGCTTTCCCGGGGACTGAAGCTTTCTTT.